The following is a TCR beta chain sequence with its context. The antigen remains unidentified. Through a sample-barcoded 5' primer and a J-beta primer mix, a second PCR was run for roughly 7 to 12 cycles. TCRdb reprocessed the 5' RACE reads via MiXCR and lists one record per CDR3 protein. The table records about 1.7 million distinct CDR3 sequences, approximately 30% of them present only once. This entry comes from a study of blood T cells in healthy people across ages. Study-wide points: Age advanced and TCR beta diversity per million T cells fell, roughly linearly. Both higher diversity and more naive CD4+ cells marked long-lived donors when set against aged donors.

Aged about 6 to 95, donors were systemically healthy Caucasians from Russia. Germline CDR1 reads MNHEY; CDR2 reads SVGAGI. The V segment lost 2 bases and the J segment 8 bases; nucleotides outside the gene matches: 2. The CDR3 is 13 residues long. Sequencing was done on a sample of blood. The receptor was derived from a woman younger than 45 in good health. The chain recombines TRBV6-5 with TRBJ1-3, with 8 nucleotides matching TRBD1. CDR3 protein: CASSYDRGHTIYF. CDR3 nucleotides: TGTGCCAGCAGTTACGACAGGGGTCACACCATATATTTT.